A single sample is the source of the 30 T cell receptor beta chains below, sequenced in a study of siplizumab effects on memory and regulatory T cells. No antigen has been assigned to these receptors. Profiled with immunoSEQ multiplex PCR; TCRdb holds only in-frame clones, not every one. The repertoire holds 3,000 to 3,500 clones, 53% seen once, with approximately 4.8% in the top ten. Cells that made up the mixed lymphocyte reaction were cocultured at 37°C for more than five days. The sample consisted of CFSE-low (dividing) CD4+ T cells sorted from an allogeneic mixed lymphocyte reaction. The receptors shown here come from a human donor in good health; the cells came from an allogeneic mixed lymphocyte reaction.

The chain uses TRBV5-8 and TRBJ1-2, with D unresolved. Germline CDR1 reads SGHTS; CDR2 reads YDEGEE. CDR3 size: 12 residues. Trimming stripped 3 bases from V and 4 bases from J, with 7 bases between. CDR3 sequence: CASSSRSYGYTF. The CDR3 DNA sequence: TGTGCCAGCAGCTCTCGGTCCTATGGCTACACCTTC.

This clone was seen once. The chain couples TRBV7-2 to TRBJ2-5; D not resolved. The CDR3 runs to 15 residues. Trimming took 7 bases from V and 1 from J, leaving 16 bases between them. CDR1 is SGHTA and CDR2 is FQGNSA in the germline V gene. In DNA, the CDR3 is TGTGCCAGCACCTACTTCCAGCCGGGCCAAGAGACCCAGTACTTC. Translating gives CASTYFQPGQETQYF.

V is TRBV18 and J is TRBJ2-7; 9 bases are shared with TRBD1. In germline, CDR1 is KGHSH, CDR2 LQKENI. This CDR3 region has 16 residues. The V segment lost 2 bases and the J segment 2 bases; nucleotides outside the gene matches: 7. The CDR3 DNA is TGTGCCAGCTCACCAGGGCTACAGGGGGCGACCTACGAGCAGTACTTC. Its protein is CASSPGLQGATYEQYF. Looking up the rest from reference TRBV18 and TRBJ2-7 gives the full variable domain: NAGVMQNPRHLVRRRGQEARLRCSPMKGHSHVYWYRQLPEEGLKFMVYLQKENIIDESGMPKERFSAEFPKEGPSILRIQQVVRGDSAAYFCASSPGLQGATYEQYFGPGTRLTVT.

The chain links TRBV7-7 to TRBJ1-1; no definite D call. The length of the CDR3 is 13 residues. The ends were cut back, 1 base at V and 1 base at J, with 4 bases in the middle. The germline V gene has CDR1 SSHAT and CDR2 FNYEAQ (reference sequence). The CDR3 protein is CASSLGQNTEAFF. The CDR3 nucleotides read TGTGCCAGCAGCTTAGGTCAGAACACTGAAGCTTTCTTT.

The gene calls are TRBV7-9 and TRBJ2-7; D possibly corresponds to TRBD1 (5 bases). CDR1 is SEHNR, CDR2 FQNEAQ, per germline (reference sequence). This CDR3 contains 14 residues. Between the trimmed V and J ends, which lost 0 bases and 2 bases, there was a span of 8 bases. DNA of the CDR3: TGTGCCAGCAGCTTAGCTCCAGGGCCCTACGAGCAGTACTTC. It yields the protein CASSLAPGPYEQYF.

The chain combines TRBV6-5 with TRBJ1-5, with 10 bases lining up with TRBD1. Trimming took 6 bases from V and 4 from J; bases not matched to a gene: 6. The CDR3 is 15 residues long. Germline-derived CDR1 and CDR2 are MNHEY and SVGAGI. CDR3 nucleotide sequence: TGTGCCAGCAGGCGGGACAGGGGTAGGAATCAGCCCCAGCATTTT. Translated, it gives CASRRDRGRNQPQHF.

The chain links TRBV10-3 to TRBJ2-3; D may be TRBD1 (6 bases). Germline assignment: CDR1 ENHRY and CDR2 SYGVKD. CDR3 length equals 12 residues. The V gene lost 7 bases and the J gene lost 1 base, with 6 bases spanning the gap. The CDR3 spells CAITGGTDTQYF. The CDR3 DNA reads as TGTGCCATCACAGGGGGCACAGATACGCAGTATTTT.

The gene calls are TRBV6-9 and TRBJ2-3; the match to TRBD2 covers 9 bases. Trimming removed 4 bases from V and 2 bases from J; junction bases left unmatched: 4. This CDR3 is 15 amino acids long. Per the germline V gene, CDR1 is MNHGY and CDR2 is SVAAGI. The CDR3 nucleotides are TGTGCCAGCAGTTTGCCTAGCGGGGACACAGATACGCAGTATTTT. Translating gives CASSLPSGDTDTQYF.

The chain joins TRBV10-3 to TRBJ1-1, with 7 nucleotides matching TRBD1. The CDR3 contains 13 residues. The V segment lost 4 bases and the J segment 8 bases; nucleotides outside the gene matches: 7. CDR1 is ENHRY, CDR2 SYGVKD, per germline. The CDR3 sequence: CAISAFQQGEAFF. The DNA for the CDR3 is TGTGCCATCAGTGCCTTCCAACAGGGGGAAGCTTTCTTT.

This clone is deemed medium-sized. The chain combines TRBV28 with TRBJ1-3; 7 positions match TRBD1. The V and J ends lost 4 bases and 0 bases, in that order; junction bases with no gene match: 6. CDR3 length: 16 amino acids. The germline V gene has CDR1 MDHEN and CDR2 SYDVKM. The CDR3 DNA reads as TGTGCCAGCAGTTCACCGGGACAGAGCTCTGGAAACACCATATATTTT. This codes for CASSSPGQSSGNTIYF.

This sequence joins TRBV9 and TRBJ2-1; a possible D gene is TRBD1 (5 bases). CDR1 and CDR2 from the germline V gene are SGDLS and YYNGEE. CDR3 size: 16 residues. V was shortened by 1 base and J by 0 bases, with 11 bases between the two germline ends. As DNA, the CDR3 is TGTGCCAGCAGCGTAAGTGGTAGGGGCTCCTACAATGAGCAGTTCTTC. Translating it yields CASSVSGRGSYNEQFF.

The chain joins TRBV7-9 to TRBJ1-2, with D tentatively TRBD1 (5 bases). CDR3 size: 14 residues. V lost 1 base and J lost 6, with 12 bases in between. Germline lookup yields CDR1 SEHNR and CDR2 FQNEAQ (reference sequence). The DNA of the CDR3 is TGTGCCAGCAGCTTAGGCTTAGGGGAGGATGGCTACACCTTC. As protein: CASSLGLGEDGYTF.

V gene TRBV18 combines with J gene TRBJ1-4, with unresolved D. With 3 bases removed from V and 3 bases from J, the gap between germline ends came to 5 bases. Per germline, CDR1 KGHSH and CDR2 LQKENI. This CDR3 spans 13 amino acids. The CDR3: CASSPVANEKLFF. CDR3 DNA: TGTGCCAGCTCACCGGTGGCTAATGAAAAACTGTTTTTT.

This chain uses TRBV9 with TRBJ2-2; tentatively, D is TRBD1 or TRBD2 (5 bases each). Per germline, CDR1 SGDLS and CDR2 YYNGEE. The CDR3 consists of 18 residues. The V end was cut by 2 bases, the J end by 0 bases, with 17 bases between. The chain's CDR3 is CASSVGIQTATNTGELFF. DNA of the CDR3: TGTGCCAGCAGCGTCGGGATTCAGACAGCCACGAACACCGGGGAGCTGTTTTTT.

The gene calls are TRBV12-5 and TRBJ2-5; unclear D gene. Germline V gene data show CDR1 as LGHNT and CDR2 as FRNRAP. This CDR3 has 15 amino acids. Trimming cost V 2 bases and J 4 bases, with 14 bases left between them. CDR3 residues: CASGLSSGLLETQYF. The CDR3 coding sequence is TGTGCTAGTGGTTTGTCCTCGGGCTTATTAGAGACCCAGTACTTC. The variable domain in full, with the rest retrieved from reference TRBV12-5 and TRBJ2-5, is DARVTQTPRHKVTEMGQEVTMRCQPILGHNTVFWYRQTMMQGLELLAYFRNRAPLDDSGMPKDRFSAEMPDATLATLKIQPSEPRDSAVYFCASGLSSGLLETQYFGPGTRLLVL.

The rearrangement links TRBV6-5 to TRBJ2-7; D gene uncertain. Germline V gives CDR1 MNHEY, CDR2 SVGAGI. Between the trimmed V and J ends, which lost 7 bases and 2 bases, there was a span of 9 bases. The CDR3 is 12 amino acids. CDR3 DNA sequence: TGTGCCAGCACCGGAAGCGCCTACGAGCAGTACTTC. Encoded protein: CASTGSAYEQYF.

This chain uses TRBV29-1 with TRBJ2-7; a possible D gene is TRBD2 (7 bases). In germline, CDR1 is SQVTM, CDR2 ANQGSEA. This CDR3 spans 13 amino acids. The V end was cut by 6 bases, the J end by 6 bases, with 18 bases between. The CDR3 nucleotides are TGCAGCGTAGCGTCGGCGGGGGCAAGCGAGCAGTACTTC. As protein: CSVASAGASEQYF.

Only a few counts were recorded for this clone. V usage is TRBV11-2 and J usage is TRBJ2-5, with 11 bases identical to TRBD2. The ends lost 1 base at V and 4 bases at J; junction bases unmatched: 5. This CDR3 is built from 16 residues. The germline V gene has CDR1 SGHAT and CDR2 FQNNGV. The CDR3 spells CASSLVALAGGETQYF. In DNA form, the CDR3 reads TGTGCCAGCAGCTTAGTTGCTCTAGCGGGGGGAGAGACCCAGTACTTC.

This clone appeared once. V and J are TRBV19 and TRBJ2-5, with 7 bases identical to TRBD1. CDR1 and CDR2 from the germline V gene are LNHDA and SQIVND (reference sequence). CDR3 length equals 16 residues. Trimming removed 3 bases from V and 5 bases from J; junction bases left unmatched: 12. The CDR3 region is CASSIPRGRFGETQYF. The CDR3 DNA reads as TGTGCCAGTAGTATCCCAAGGGGGCGATTCGGGGAGACCCAGTACTTC.

V and J are TRBV2 and TRBJ2-7, with TRBD1 matching over 11 bases. V gave up 6 bases and J gave up 3 bases; unmatched junction bases: 4. The V gene's germline CDR1 is SNHLY and CDR2 FYNNEI. There are 14 residues in the CDR3. The CDR3: CASSIGTGGYEQYF. CDR3 nucleotide sequence: TGTGCCAGCAGCATCGGGACAGGGGGCTACGAGCAGTACTTC.

On this clone: The same CDR3 also results from other DNA sequences found in this sample. The genes are TRBV23-1 and TRBJ1-3; no definite D call. TRBV23-1 is classed as an ORF, of uncertain function. V was pared by 4 bases and J by 1 base, with 14 bases between. CDR3 length: 16 amino acids. In nucleotides, the CDR3 is TGCGCCAGCAGTCGATCTGCGATGAGTTCTGGAAACACCATATATTTT. Protein: CASSRSAMSSGNTIYF.

The chain employs TRBV28 and TRBJ1-1, with D maybe TRBD1 (5 bases). Germline CDR1 MDHEN, CDR2 SYDVKM. V gave up 5 bases and J gave up 4 bases, with 14 bases separating them. CDR3 length equals 14 residues. DNA of the CDR3: TGTGCCAGCAGTCCTAGATCGACAGTCACTGAAGCTTTCTTT. It is translated as CASSPRSTVTEAFF.

This chain connects TRBV5-1 to TRBJ2-3; 10 nucleotides agree with TRBD1. Germline loops: CDR1 SGHRS, CDR2 YFSETQ. The CDR3 sequence is 14 residues long. The trim removed 7 bases at V and 1 base at J, leaving 3 bases unmatched. Written as DNA, the CDR3 is TGCGCCAGCGCGGGACAGGGGCGCACAGATACGCAGTATTTT. Its protein product is CASAGQGRTDTQYF.

This sequence joins TRBV5-1 and TRBJ2-5; either TRBD1 or TRBD2 may fit D (6 bases each). Germline V CDR1 and CDR2: SGHRS, YFSETQ. The V end was cut by 0 bases, the J end by 1 base, with 13 bases between. The CDR3 has 16 residues. The chain's CDR3 is CASSLAGTGAQETQYF. Here the CDR3 DNA reads TGCGCCAGCAGCTTGGCCGGGACGGGGGCCCAAGAGACCCAGTACTTC.

The chain combines TRBV18 with TRBJ2-3; TRBD2 matches at 11 bases. Looked up from germline, CDR1 is KGHSH and CDR2 is LQKENI. CDR3 length: 17 amino acids. V lost 2 bases, J lost 6 bases, and 10 bases stayed unmatched. The CDR3 region has the DNA TGTGCCAGCTCACCAACTGCCGGGACTAGCGGTTACGATACGCAGTATTTT. As protein: CASSPTAGTSGYDTQYF. Complete variable domain (other parts from reference TRBV18 and TRBJ2-3): NAGVMQNPRHLVRRRGQEARLRCSPMKGHSHVYWYRQLPEEGLKFMVYLQKENIIDESGMPKERFSAEFPKEGPSILRIQQVVRGDSAAYFCASSPTAGTSGYDTQYFGPGTRLTVL.

The rearrangement joins TRBV5-1 to TRBJ1-4; tentatively, D is TRBD1 (5 bases). Between the trimmed V and J ends, which lost 4 bases and 8 bases, there was a span of 18 bases. CDR3 length equals 15 residues. Germline loops: CDR1 SGHRS, CDR2 YFSETQ. CDR3 coding DNA: TGCGCCAGCAGCCCGCAGGGAGAGGGTTGGGAAAAACTGTTTTTT. This encodes CASSPQGEGWEKLFF.

V gene TRBV21-1 combines with J gene TRBJ1-1; the table's D call, TRBD1, was not checked against the DNA. TRBV21-1 is reported as a pseudogene. CDR3 length: 12 amino acids. In DNA, the CDR3 is TGTGCCAGCAGCACCACCGGGACAGGTCCTTTCTTT. It encodes CASSTTGTGPFF.

This clone occurred a few times. The chain recombines TRBV7-7 with TRBJ2-5; 14 bases are a match to TRBD2. The ends lost 5 bases at V and 8 bases at J; junction bases unmatched: 4. Germline V gene sequence: CDR1 SSHAT, CDR2 FNYEAQ (reference sequence). The CDR3 has 14 amino acids. DNA of the CDR3: TGTGCCAGCAGCGACGGGACTAGCGGGGGTACCCAGTACTTC. Translating gives CASSDGTSGGTQYF.

The rearrangement joins TRBV25-1 to TRBJ1-3; D is ambiguous. The germline V and J ends were trimmed by 6 bases and 0 bases, with 18 bases remaining between them. This CDR3 comprises 17 residues. The germline gives CDR1 MGHDK, CDR2 SYGVNS. CDR3 sequence (DNA): TGTGCCAGCAGGCAACCCCCCCCGACATCCTCTGGAAACACCATATATTTT. Translating gives CASRQPPPTSSGNTIYF. The whole variable domain, remainder taken from reference TRBV25-1 and TRBJ1-3, is EADIYQTPRYLVIGTGKKITLECSQTMGHDKMYWYQQDPGMELHLIHYSYGVNSTEKGDLSSESTVSRIRTEHFPLTLESARPSHTSQYLCASRQPPPTSSGNTIYFGEGSWLTVV.

This chain connects TRBV2 to TRBJ2-7; TRBD1 aligns across 8 bases. J was trimmed by 2 bases and V by 8 bases; bases with no gene match: 11. CDR3 size: 15 residues. The germline CDR1 and CDR2 sequences are SNHLY and FYNNEI. The CDR3 here is CASSAGTGWAYEQYF. In DNA form, the CDR3 reads TGTGCCAGCTCTGCCGGGACAGGATGGGCCTACGAGCAGTACTTC.